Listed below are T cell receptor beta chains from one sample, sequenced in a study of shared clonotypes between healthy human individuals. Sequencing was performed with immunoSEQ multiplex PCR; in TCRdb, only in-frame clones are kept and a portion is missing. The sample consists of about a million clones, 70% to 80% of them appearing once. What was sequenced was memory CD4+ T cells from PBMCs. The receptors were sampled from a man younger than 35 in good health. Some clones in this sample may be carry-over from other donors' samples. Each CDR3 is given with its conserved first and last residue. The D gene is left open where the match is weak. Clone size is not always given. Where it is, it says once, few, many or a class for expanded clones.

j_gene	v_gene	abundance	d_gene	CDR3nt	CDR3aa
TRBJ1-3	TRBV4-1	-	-	TGCGCCAGCAGCCAAGATTGGGAAGGGTCTGGAAACACCATATATTTT	CASSQDWEGSGNTIYF
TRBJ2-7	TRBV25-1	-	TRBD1	TGTGCCAGCAGTGTTCAGGGGGCATACGAGCAGTACTTC	CASSVQGAYEQYF
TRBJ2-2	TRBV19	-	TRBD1	TGTGCCAGTAGTTGGGACAGGGGCGGGGAGCTGTTTTTT	CASSWDRGGELFF
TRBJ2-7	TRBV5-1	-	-	TGCGCCAGCAGCTTGTCCGCCGGACTAACCTACGAGCAGTACTTC	CASSLSAGLTYEQYF
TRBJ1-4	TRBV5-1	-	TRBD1	TGCGCCAGCAGCTTGGGTAGACAGGGCATTAATGAAAAACTGTTTTTT	CASSLGRQGINEKLFF
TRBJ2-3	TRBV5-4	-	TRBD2	TGTGCCAGCAGGCGGGAGGCGAGCACAGATACGCAGTATTTT	CASRREASTDTQYF
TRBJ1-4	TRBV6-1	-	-	TGTGCCAGCAGTGAGGTTGGTGAAAAACTGTTTTTT	CASSEVGEKLFF
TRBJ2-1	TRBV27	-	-	TGTGCCAGCCAGGACGATCCCTACAATGAGCAGTTCTTC	CASQDDPYNEQFF
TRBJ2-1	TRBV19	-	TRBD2	TGTGCCAGTAGTATCCCTAGCGGGAGGGCCAGGAATGAGCAGTTCTTC	CASSIPSGRARNEQFF
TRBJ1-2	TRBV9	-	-	TGTGCCAGCAGCGTCGACCCTTCCGGGACACTCGGCTACACCTTC	CASSVDPSGTLGYTF
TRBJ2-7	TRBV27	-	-	TGTGCCAGCAGTTTGAGGCCCCTAATCCCCCCAGTACGTAACGAGCAGTACTTC	CASSLRPLIPPVRNEQYF
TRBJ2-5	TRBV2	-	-	TGTGCCAGCAGTGAAACCGGAGAGACCCAGTACTTC	CASSETGETQYF
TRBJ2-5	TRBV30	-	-	TGTGCCTGGAGTCTGGCCGGGAGTGAGACCCAGTACTTC	CAWSLAGSETQYF
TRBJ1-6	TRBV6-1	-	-	TGTGCCAGCAGTGAAGGGCAGGAGGGTTCCTTTAATTCACCCCTCCACTTT	CASSEGQEGSFNSPLHF
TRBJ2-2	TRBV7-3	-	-	TGTGCCAGCAGCCCCAGCTGGCAGACCGGGGAGCTGTTTTTT	CASSPSWQTGELFF
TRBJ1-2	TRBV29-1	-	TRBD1	TGCAGCGCCGAGAAGGGACAGAACTATGGCTACACCTTC	CSAEKGQNYGYTF
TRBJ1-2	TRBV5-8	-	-	TGTGCCAGCAGCCCACCAGACAGGTCCTGGCGTGGCTACACCTTC	CASSPPDRSWRGYTF
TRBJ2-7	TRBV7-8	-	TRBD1	TGTGCCAGCAGCCCCCGGACAGGGGCCGGGCGGGAGCAGTACTTC	CASSPRTGAGREQYF
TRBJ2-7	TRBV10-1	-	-	TGCGCCAGCAGTGAAAATGAGAGGGTCCTATCCTACGAGCAGTACTTC	CASSENERVLSYEQYF
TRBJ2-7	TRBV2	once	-	TGTGCCAGCGGGCCCGGCCCCTACGAGCAGTACTTC	CASGPGPYEQYF
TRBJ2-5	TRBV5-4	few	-	TGTGCCAGCAGCTTGGGGACGGAGAGAGAGACCCAGTACTTC	CASSLGTERETQYF
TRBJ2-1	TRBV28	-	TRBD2	TGTGCCAGCAGTTTTCGGCGGGAGGCCTACAATGAGCAGTTCTTC	CASSFRREAYNEQFF
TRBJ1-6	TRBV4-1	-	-	TGCGCCAGCAGCCAAGATGTGACCCTCCACTTT	CASSQDVTLHF
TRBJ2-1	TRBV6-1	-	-	TGTGCCAGCAGTGCTACAAGTAATGAGCAGTTCTTC	CASSATSNEQFF
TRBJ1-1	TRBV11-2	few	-	TGTGCCAGCAGCTCCATCGGGGGGCGTACTGAAGCTTTCTTT	CASSSIGGRTEAFF
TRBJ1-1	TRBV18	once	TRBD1	TGTGCCAGCTCACCACGGGCAGGGGGCTCCAACACTGAAGCTTTCTTT	CASSPRAGGSNTEAFF
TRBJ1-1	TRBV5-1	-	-	TGCGCCAGCAGCTTGGAGGGAGTGACTCCTTGGAACACTGAAGCTTTCTTT	CASSLEGVTPWNTEAFF
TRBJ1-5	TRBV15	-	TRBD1	TGTGCCACCAGCAGTACAGGGGACGGCAATCAGCCCCAGCATTTT	CATSSTGDGNQPQHF
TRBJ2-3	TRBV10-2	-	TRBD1	TGCGCCAGCAGTGTCAGGACAGGGGGACGGGAGGGCCGAGGAGATACGCAGTATTTT	CASSVRTGGREGRGDTQYF
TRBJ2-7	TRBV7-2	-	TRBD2	TGTGCCAGCAGCGCCGTAGCGGGAATCCCCTACGAGCAGTACTTC	CASSAVAGIPYEQYF
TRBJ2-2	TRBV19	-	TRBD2	TGTGCCAGTTCCGGGACTAGTAACACCGGAGAGCTGTTTTTT	CASSGTSNTGELFF
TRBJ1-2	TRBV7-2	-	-	TGTGCCAGCAGCTTAGCGCGTGTTAGTGGCTACACCTTC	CASSLARVSGYTF
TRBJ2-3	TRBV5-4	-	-	TGTGCCAGCAGCTCGGACAGTCTAGCAGCCACAGATACGCAGTATTTT	CASSSDSLAATDTQYF
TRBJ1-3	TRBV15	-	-	TGTGCCACCAGCAGAGGCCATATGGGGGTAGAAAACACCATATATTTT	CATSRGHMGVENTIYF
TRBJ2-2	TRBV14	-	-	TGTGCCAGCAGCCAAGATATGGGCCGGGCGACCGGGGAGCTGTTTTTT	CASSQDMGRATGELFF
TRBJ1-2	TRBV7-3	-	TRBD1	TGTGCCAGCAGCGCCGTAACAGGGGGCGCTGATGGCTACACCTTC	CASSAVTGGADGYTF
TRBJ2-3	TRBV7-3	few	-	TGTGCCAGCAGTCTTGGTCTCACGGGCACAGATACGCAGTATTTT	CASSLGLTGTDTQYF
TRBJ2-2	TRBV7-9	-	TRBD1	TGTGCCAGCAGCTGGAGGACAGGGCAGCTGTTTTTT	CASSWRTGQLFF
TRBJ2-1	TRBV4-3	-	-	TGCGCCAGCAGCCAAGATCCCGGTAGCTACAATGAGCAGTTCTTC	CASSQDPGSYNEQFF
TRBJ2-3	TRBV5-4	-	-	TGTGCCAGCAGCCCCGAAGGAGGGATTACAGATACGCAGTATTTT	CASSPEGGITDTQYF